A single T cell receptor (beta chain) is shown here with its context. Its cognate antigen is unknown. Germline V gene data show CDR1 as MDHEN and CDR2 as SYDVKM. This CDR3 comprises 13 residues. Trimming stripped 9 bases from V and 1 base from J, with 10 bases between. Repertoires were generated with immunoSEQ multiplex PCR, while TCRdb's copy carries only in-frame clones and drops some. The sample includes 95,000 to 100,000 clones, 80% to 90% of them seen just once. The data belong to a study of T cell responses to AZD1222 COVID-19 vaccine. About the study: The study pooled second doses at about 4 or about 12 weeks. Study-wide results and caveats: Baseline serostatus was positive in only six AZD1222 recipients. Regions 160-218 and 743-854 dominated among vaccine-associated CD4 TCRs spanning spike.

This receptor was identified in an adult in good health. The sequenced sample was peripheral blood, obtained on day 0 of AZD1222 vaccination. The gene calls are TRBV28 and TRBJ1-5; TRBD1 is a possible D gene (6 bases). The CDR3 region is CASLDSSNQPQHF. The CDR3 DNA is TGTGCCAGTTTGGACAGCAGCAATCAGCCCCAGCATTTT.